The T cell receptor (delta chain) described here comes from a study of γδ T cells in repeated Plasmodium falciparum infection. Study at large: The natural-infection arm compared Malian children under seasonal malaria with matched Australian children. Samples were taken at baseline, before some infections, and 21 days after each.

TCRdb re-called clones from the multiplex PCR reads using CATT. There are about 89,000 delta-chain clones in the sample; 1.4% occur only once, and under 9.5% lies in the top ten. Germline V gives CDR1 TSWWSYY, CDR2 QGS. The V segment lost 9 bases and the J segment 5 bases; nucleotides outside the gene matches: 40. This CDR3 region has 24 residues. This clone was counted between two and nine times. TCRdb lists the protein of a much larger clone for this DNA, which differs at residue 8, so this is likely a read error; the protein given here is translated from the DNA itself. Gammadelta T cells were flow-sorted from PBMC into Vgamma9/Vdelta2+ and Vdelta2-negative populations for bulk analysis.

Sequenced input: gamma-delta T cells from blood. This clonotype was obtained from a pool of human donors (malaria-infected and uninfected, not separated). V and J are TRDV1 and TRDJ1, with TRDD2 matching 9 bases. The J gene, absent from TCRdb, was called here by matching the DNA to germline. As DNA, the CDR3 is TGTGCTCTCCGAACAGGTCCTGGAGGCCTTCCTACGACCTCCCAGTACTGGGGACCTGATAAACTCATCTTT. Protein sequence: CALRTGPGGLPTTSQYWGPDKLIF.